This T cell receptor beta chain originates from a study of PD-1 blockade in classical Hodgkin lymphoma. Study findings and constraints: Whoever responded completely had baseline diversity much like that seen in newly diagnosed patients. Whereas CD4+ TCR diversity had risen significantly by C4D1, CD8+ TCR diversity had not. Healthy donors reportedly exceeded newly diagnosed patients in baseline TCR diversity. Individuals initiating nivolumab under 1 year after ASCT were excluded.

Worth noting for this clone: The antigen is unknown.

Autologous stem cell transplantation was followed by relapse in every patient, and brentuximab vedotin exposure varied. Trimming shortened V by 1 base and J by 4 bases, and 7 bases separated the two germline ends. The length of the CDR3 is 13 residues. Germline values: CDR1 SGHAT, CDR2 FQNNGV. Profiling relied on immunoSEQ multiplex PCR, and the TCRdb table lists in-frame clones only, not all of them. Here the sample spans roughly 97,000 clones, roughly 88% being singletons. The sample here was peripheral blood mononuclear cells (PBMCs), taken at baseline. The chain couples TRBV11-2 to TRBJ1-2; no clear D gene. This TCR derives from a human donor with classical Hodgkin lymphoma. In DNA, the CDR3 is TGTGCCAGCAGCTTAGGGTCGGTCTATGGCTACACCTTC. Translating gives CASSLGSVYGYTF. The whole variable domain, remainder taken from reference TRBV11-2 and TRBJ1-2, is EAGVAQSPRYKIIEKRQSVAFWCNPISGHATLYWYQQILGQGPKLLIQFQNNGVVDDSQLPKDRFSAERLKGVDSTLKIQPAKLEDSAVYLCASSLGSVYGYTFGSGTRLTVV.